This T cell receptor beta chain was recovered during a study of blood T cell repertoires in COVID-19. The wider study: Italy, Spain and the United States were the sources of the convalescent and acute COVID-19 samples. T cells, B-cell-depleted T cells, or PBMCs provided the cDNA or gDNA that served as material.

In the original processing: Reference gene primers were amplified, and this amplification served to estimate nucleated cell counts. Some clones are missing from TCRdb's copy, which holds only in-frame ones; the method was immunoSEQ multiplex PCR. V and J calls and clone size are given by that table; D and trimming were obtained from the DNA. The data show 180,000 or so clones, with roughly 84% seen just once and 9.8% held by the top ten. This clone was seen a few times. This TCR derives from a woman aged 80 or older with acute or convalescent COVID-19. The sample consisted of peripheral blood.

CDR3 bases: TGTGCCAGCAGCCAAGACCGAGGGAATAATTCACCCCTCCACTTT. It encodes CASSQDRGNNSPLHF. The chain couples TRBV14 to TRBJ1-6; D unclear. This CDR3 is built from 15 residues. With 0 bases removed from V and 5 bases from J, the gap between germline ends came to 8 bases. Looked up from germline, CDR1 is SGHDN and CDR2 is FVKESK. The whole variable domain, filled in from reference TRBV14 and TRBJ1-6, reads EAGVTQFPSHSVIEKGQTVTLRCDPISGHDNLYWYRRVMGKEIKFLLHFVKESKQDESGMPNNRFLAERTGGTYSTLKVQPAELEDSGVYFCASSQDRGNNSPLHFGNGTRLTVT.